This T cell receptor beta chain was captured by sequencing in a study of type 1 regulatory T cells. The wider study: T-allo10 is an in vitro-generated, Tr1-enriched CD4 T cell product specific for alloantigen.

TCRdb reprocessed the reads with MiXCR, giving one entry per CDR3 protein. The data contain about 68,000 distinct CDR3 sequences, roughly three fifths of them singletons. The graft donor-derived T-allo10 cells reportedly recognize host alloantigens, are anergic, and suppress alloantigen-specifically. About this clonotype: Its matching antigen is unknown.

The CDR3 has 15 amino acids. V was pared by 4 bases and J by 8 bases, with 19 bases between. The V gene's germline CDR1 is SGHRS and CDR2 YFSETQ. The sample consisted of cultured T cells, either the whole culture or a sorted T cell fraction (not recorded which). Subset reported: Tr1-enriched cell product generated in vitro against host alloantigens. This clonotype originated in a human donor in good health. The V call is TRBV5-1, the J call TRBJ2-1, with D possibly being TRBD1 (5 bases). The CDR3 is CASSREGVAMDEQFF. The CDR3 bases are TGCGCCAGCAGCAGGGAAGGGGTGGCCATGGATGAGCAGTTCTTC.